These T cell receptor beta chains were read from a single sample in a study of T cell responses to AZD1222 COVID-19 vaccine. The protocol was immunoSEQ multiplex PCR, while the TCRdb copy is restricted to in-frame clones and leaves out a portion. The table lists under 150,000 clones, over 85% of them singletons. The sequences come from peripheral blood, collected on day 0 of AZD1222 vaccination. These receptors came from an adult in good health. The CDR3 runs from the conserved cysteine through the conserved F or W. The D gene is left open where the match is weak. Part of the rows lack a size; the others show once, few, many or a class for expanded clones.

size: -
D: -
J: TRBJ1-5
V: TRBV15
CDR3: CATSRDSENQPQHF
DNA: TGTGCCACCAGCAGGGACAGTGAAAATCAGCCCCAGCATTTT

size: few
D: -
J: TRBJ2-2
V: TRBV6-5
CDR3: CASSSRRNTGELFF
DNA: TGTGCCAGCAGTTCAAGAAGAAACACCGGGGAGCTGTTTTTT

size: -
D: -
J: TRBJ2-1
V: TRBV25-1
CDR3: CASSGSNGPIRFF
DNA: TGTGCCAGCAGTGGCTCGAACGGACCGATTAGGTTCTTC

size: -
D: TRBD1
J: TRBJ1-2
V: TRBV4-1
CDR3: CASSQEGRGVDGYTF
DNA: TGCGCCAGCAGCCAAGAAGGCAGGGGGGTCGATGGCTACACCTTC

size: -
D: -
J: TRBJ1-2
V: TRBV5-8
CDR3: CASSVDPTGNYGYTF
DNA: TGTGCCAGCAGCGTGGACCCAACAGGAAATTATGGCTACACCTTC

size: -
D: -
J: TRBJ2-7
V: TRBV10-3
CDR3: CAISGGMAYEQYF
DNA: TGTGCCATCAGTGGTGGCATGGCCTACGAGCAGTACTTC

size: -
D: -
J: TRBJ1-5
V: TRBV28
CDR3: CASSLWSQPQHF
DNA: TGTGCCAGCAGTTTATGGAGTCAGCCCCAGCATTTT

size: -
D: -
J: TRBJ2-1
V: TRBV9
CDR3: CASSETPSSYNEQFF
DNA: TGTGCCAGCAGCGAGACCCCTAGCTCCTACAATGAGCAGTTCTTC

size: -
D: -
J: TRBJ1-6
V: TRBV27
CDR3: CASSPSRGGTYNSPLHF
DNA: TGTGCCAGCAGCCCCAGTAGGGGGGGAACATATAATTCACCCCTCCACTTT

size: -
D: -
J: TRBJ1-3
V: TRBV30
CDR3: CAWSGLGNTIYF
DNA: TGTGCCTGGAGCGGACTTGGAAACACCATATATTTT

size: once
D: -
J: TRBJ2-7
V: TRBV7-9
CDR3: CASSPRIPLADRGSYEQYF
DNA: TGTGCCAGCAGCCCGCGTATCCCCTTAGCGGACCGAGGGTCCTACGAGCAGTACTTC

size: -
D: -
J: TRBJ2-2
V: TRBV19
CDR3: CASSIGGFTGELFF
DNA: TGTGCCAGTAGTATAGGCGGGTTCACCGGGGAGCTGTTTTTT

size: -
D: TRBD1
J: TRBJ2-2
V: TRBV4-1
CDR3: CASSQRHNRGRNTGELFF
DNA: TGCGCCAGCAGCCAAAGACATAACAGGGGGAGAAACACCGGGGAGCTGTTTTTT

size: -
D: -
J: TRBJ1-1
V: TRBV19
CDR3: CASKGNWEITEAFF
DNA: TGTGCCAGCAAGGGGAATTGGGAAATCACTGAAGCTTTCTTT

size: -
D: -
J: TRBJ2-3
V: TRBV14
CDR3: CASSQVRNTQYF
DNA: TGTGCCAGCAGCCAAGTTCGGAATACGCAGTATTTT

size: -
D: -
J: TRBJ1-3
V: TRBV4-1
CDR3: CASSQDRTNSGNTIYF
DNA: TGCGCCAGCAGCCAAGATAGGACCAACTCTGGAAACACCATATATTTT

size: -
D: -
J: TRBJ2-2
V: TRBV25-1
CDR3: CASSESGAPFTGELFF
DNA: TGTGCCAGCAGTGAATCGGGTGCCCCGTTCACCGGGGAGCTGTTTTTT

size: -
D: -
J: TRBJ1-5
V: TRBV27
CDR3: CASSLFYGGGNQPQHF
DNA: TGTGCCAGCAGCTTATTTTACGGGGGCGGCAATCAGCCCCAGCATTTT

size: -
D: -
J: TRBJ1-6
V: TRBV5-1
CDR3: CASSLEGAGNSPLHF
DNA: TGCGCCAGCAGCTTGGAAGGGGCCGGGAATTCACCCCTCCACTTT

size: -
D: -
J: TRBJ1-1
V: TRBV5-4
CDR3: CASSGDLEAFF
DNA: TGTGCCAGCAGCGGGGACCTTGAAGCTTTCTTT

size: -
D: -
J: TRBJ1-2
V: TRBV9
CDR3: CASSGAYDNYGYTF
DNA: TGTGCCAGCAGCGGAGCGTATGATAACTATGGCTACACCTTC

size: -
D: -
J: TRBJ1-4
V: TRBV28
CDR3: CASSSYTLQGEKLFF
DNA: TGTGCCAGCAGTTCATACACCCTACAGGGAGAAAAACTGTTTTTT

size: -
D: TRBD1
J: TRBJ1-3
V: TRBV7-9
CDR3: CASSFGQGQRDTIYF
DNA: TGTGCCAGCAGCTTCGGACAGGGTCAGAGGGACACCATATATTTT

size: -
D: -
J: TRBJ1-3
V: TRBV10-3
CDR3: CAIIERESGNTIYF
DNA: TGTGCCATCATTGAGAGAGAGTCTGGAAACACCATATATTTT

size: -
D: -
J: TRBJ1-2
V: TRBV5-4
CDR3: CASSLVGTGYTF
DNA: TGTGCCAGCAGCTTGGTGGGGACTGGCTACACCTTC

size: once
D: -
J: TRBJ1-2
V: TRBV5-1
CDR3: CASSLAGPTTIGGYTF
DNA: TGCGCCAGCAGCTTGGCCGGACCTACCACCATTGGGGGCTACACCTTC

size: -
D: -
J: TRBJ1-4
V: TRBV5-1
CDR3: CASSWQSTNEKLFF
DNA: TGCGCCAGCAGCTGGCAGTCAACTAATGAAAAACTGTTTTTT

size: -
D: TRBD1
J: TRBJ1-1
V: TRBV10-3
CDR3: CAISETGGLNTEAFF
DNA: TGTGCCATCAGTGAAACAGGGGGATTGAACACTGAAGCTTTCTTT

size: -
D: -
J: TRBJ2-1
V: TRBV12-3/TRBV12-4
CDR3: CASSLSEQFF
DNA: TGTGCCAGCAGTTTGTCGGAGCAGTTCTTC

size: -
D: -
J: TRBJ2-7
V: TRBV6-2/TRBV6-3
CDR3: CASSRRDSSYEQYF
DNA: TGTGCCAGCAGCCGGAGGGACAGCTCCTACGAGCAGTACTTC

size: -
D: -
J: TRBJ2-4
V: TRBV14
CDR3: CASSHRQRKNIQYF
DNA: TGTGCCAGCAGCCATAGACAGAGAAAAAACATTCAGTACTTC

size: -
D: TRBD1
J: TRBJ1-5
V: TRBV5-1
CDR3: CASSQGDSNQPQHF
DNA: TGCGCCAGCAGCCAGGGGGATAGCAATCAGCCCCAGCATTTT

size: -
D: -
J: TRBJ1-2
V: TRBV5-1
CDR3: CASSLDPTYGYTF
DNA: TGCGCCAGCAGCTTGGACCCTACCTATGGCTACACCTTC

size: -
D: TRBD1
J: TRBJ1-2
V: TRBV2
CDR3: CAGGQASNYGYTF
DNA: TGTGCCGGGGGACAGGCCTCTAACTATGGCTACACCTTC

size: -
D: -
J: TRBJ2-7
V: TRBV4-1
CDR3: CASSQGVQQSYEQYF
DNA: TGCGCCAGCAGCCAAGGGGTTCAGCAGTCCTACGAGCAGTACTTC

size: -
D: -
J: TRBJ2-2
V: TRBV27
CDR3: CASSATSTGELFF
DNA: TGTGCCAGCAGTGCAACCTCCACCGGGGAGCTGTTTTTT

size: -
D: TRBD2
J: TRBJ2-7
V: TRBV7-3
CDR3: CASSGLVSPYEQYF
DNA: TGTGCCAGCAGCGGACTAGTTTCCCCCTACGAGCAGTACTTC

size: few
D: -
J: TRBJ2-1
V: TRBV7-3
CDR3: CASSHRVYNEQFF
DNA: TGTGCCAGCAGCCACCGGGTGTACAATGAGCAGTTCTTC

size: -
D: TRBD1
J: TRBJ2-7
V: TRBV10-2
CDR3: CASSGQGKAYEQYF
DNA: TGCGCCAGCTCCGGACAGGGGAAGGCTTACGAGCAGTACTTC

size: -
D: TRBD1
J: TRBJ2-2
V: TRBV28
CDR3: CASSPGGLTGELFF
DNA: TGTGCCAGCAGTCCAGGGGGTTTGACCGGGGAGCTGTTTTTT